The 5 T cell receptor beta chains below come from one sample, sequenced in a study of blood T cell repertoires in COVID-19. The repertoire was sequenced with immunoSEQ multiplex PCR; TCRdb's copy has only in-frame clones and lacks some. This sample carries hundreds of thousands of clones, about nine tenths of them seen once, and the ten largest clones take about 6%. Sequenced sample: peripheral blood. All receptors derive from a woman aged 45-65 years with COVID-19, enrolled during active disease.

The chain couples TRBV6-6 to TRBJ2-7; 14 bases align to TRBD2. The CDR3 loop spans 16 amino acids. J was trimmed by 6 bases and V by 5 bases; bases with no gene match: 9. Per the germline V gene, CDR1 is MNHNY and CDR2 is SVGAGI (reference sequence). In DNA form, the CDR3 reads TGTGCCAGCAGTCAGACTAGCGGGAGGGCCTATAGCGAGCAGTACTTC. This gives the protein CASSQTSGRAYSEQYF.

The rearrangement links TRBV5-4 to TRBJ1-1; 7 positions agree with TRBD1. Per the germline V gene, CDR1 is SGHNT and CDR2 is YYREEE (reference sequence). This CDR3 is 13 amino acids long. The J segment lost 5 bases and the V segment lost 4 bases, leaving 5 bases of the junction unmatched. Written as DNA, the CDR3 is TGTGCCAGCAGCGAGACAGGGAGGACTGAAGCTTTCTTT. Protein sequence: CASSETGRTEAFF.

This sequence joins TRBV6-5 and TRBJ1-5; maybe TRBD1 (6 bases). Between the trimmed V and J ends, which lost 4 bases and 1 base, there was a span of 11 bases. The germline V gene has CDR1 MNHEY and CDR2 SVGAGI. The CDR3 has 15 residues. CDR3 sequence reads: CASSLAGVSNQPQHF. CDR3 sequence (DNA): TGTGCCAGCAGTTTGGCAGGGGTCAGCAATCAGCCCCAGCATTTT.

This chain connects TRBV19 to TRBJ1-2; no reliable D call. Trimming stripped 8 bases from V and 3 bases from J, with 10 bases between. Germline lookup yields CDR1 LNHDA and CDR2 SQIVND (reference sequence). This CDR3 is built from 12 residues. The CDR3 DNA reads as TGTGCCAGTTTCGCGGACTACTATGGCTACACCTTC. The encoded protein is CASFADYYGYTF.

CDR3 in amino acids: CASSDTGGYGYTF. The CDR3 DNA reads TGCGCCAGCAGTGATACAGGGGGGTATGGCTACACCTTC. The rearrangement joins TRBV10-1 to TRBJ1-2, with 8 bases identical to TRBD1. Trimming removed 3 bases from V and 5 bases from J; junction bases left unmatched: 2. This CDR3 has 13 residues. The germline V gene encodes CDR1 WNHNN and CDR2 SYGVQD (reference sequence).